This T cell receptor (beta chain) was identified in a study of T cells expressing NK-cell markers. No DNA is given; TCRdb re-called the 5' RACE reads and lists each CDR3 protein once. This sample's clone table lists 350,000 to 400,000 distinct CDR3 sequences. This CDR3 contains 18 residues. CDR1 and CDR2 (germline): MGHRA, YSYEKL. This TCR was recovered from a woman in her 50s in good health. Sequencing used blood T cells: a sorted CD56 or NKG2C T cell subset, CD4+ or CD8+ T cells, or bulk PBMC T cells (not recorded which). The J gene is TRBJ2-1, the V gene TRBV4-1; absent DNA, TCRdb's TRBD2 call cannot be checked. CDR3 region: CASSTPPRTSGRMDEQFF.